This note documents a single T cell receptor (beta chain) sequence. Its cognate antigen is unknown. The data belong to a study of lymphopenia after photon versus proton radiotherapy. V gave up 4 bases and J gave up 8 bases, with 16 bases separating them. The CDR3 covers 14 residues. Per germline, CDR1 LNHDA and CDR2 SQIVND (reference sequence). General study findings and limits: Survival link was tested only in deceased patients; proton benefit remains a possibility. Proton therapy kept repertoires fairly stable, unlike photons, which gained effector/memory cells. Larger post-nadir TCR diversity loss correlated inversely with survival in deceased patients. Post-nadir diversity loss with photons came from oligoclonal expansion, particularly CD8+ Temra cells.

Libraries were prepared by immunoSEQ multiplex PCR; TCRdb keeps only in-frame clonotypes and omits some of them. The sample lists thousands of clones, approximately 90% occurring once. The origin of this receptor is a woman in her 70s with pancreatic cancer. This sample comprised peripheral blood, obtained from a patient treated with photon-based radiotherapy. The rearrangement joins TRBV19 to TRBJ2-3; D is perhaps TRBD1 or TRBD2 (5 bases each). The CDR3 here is CASSSRDVRLTQYF. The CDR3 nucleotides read TGTGCCAGTAGTAGCCGGGACGTCCGACTTACGCAGTATTTT.